These T cell receptor beta chains were read from a single sample in a study of T cell changes during pregnancy in multiple sclerosis. Clones were sequenced by immunoSEQ multiplex PCR, and TCRdb holds only the in-frame ones, with some missing. Of roughly 60,000 clones in the sample, around 91% were seen once. The sample here was peripheral blood, taken in the second trimester of pregnancy. Source of these receptors: a female donor in good health, enrolled as a control in a pregnancy study. CDR3s include the opening cysteine and the closing phenylalanine or tryptophan. The order of the fields is clone size, J gene, D gene, V gene, CDR3 protein, CDR3 DNA. D genes are given only for firm matches. The listing skips clone size in some rows; elsewhere it reads once, few, many or a size class.

size: -; J: TRBJ1-2; D: -; V: TRBV29-1; CDR3: CSVEEDRSMNGYTF; DNA: TGCAGCGTTGAAGAGGACAGATCTATGAACGGCTACACCTTC
size: -; J: TRBJ2-5; D: TRBD2; V: TRBV10-3; CDR3: CAISSELAGETQYF; DNA: TGTGCCATCAGTTCAGAACTAGCGGGAGAGACCCAGTACTTC
size: -; J: TRBJ2-7; D: -; V: TRBV9; CDR3: CASSPERSEQYF; DNA: TGTGCCAGCAGCCCCGAGCGTTCCGAGCAGTACTTC
size: -; J: TRBJ2-5; D: -; V: TRBV5-6; CDR3: CASSPGGAETQYF; DNA: TGTGCCAGCAGCCCTGGGGGGGCAGAGACCCAGTACTTC
size: -; J: TRBJ1-1; D: TRBD1; V: TRBV5-5; CDR3: CASRNRGMNTEAFF; DNA: TGTGCCAGCAGGAACAGGGGTATGAACACTGAAGCTTTCTTT
size: -; J: TRBJ2-2; D: TRBD2; V: TRBV6-5; CDR3: CASSSPSGTNTGELFF; DNA: TGTGCCAGCAGTTCCCCTAGCGGGACGAACACCGGGGAGCTGTTTTTT
size: -; J: TRBJ2-5; D: -; V: TRBV2; CDR3: CASSRLLSQETQYF; DNA: TGTGCCAGCAGTCGACTCCTCTCCCAAGAGACCCAGTACTTC
size: -; J: TRBJ2-5; D: TRBD2; V: TRBV7-9; CDR3: CASSLVGGEETQYF; DNA: TGTGCCAGCAGCTTAGTCGGGGGGGAAGAGACCCAGTACTTC
size: -; J: TRBJ2-3; D: -; V: TRBV6-6; CDR3: CASSWGGTSSTDTQYF; DNA: TGTGCCAGCAGTTGGGGGGGCACCTCTAGCACAGATACGCAGTATTTT
size: -; J: TRBJ2-3; D: TRBD1; V: TRBV7-3; CDR3: CASRAQGATDTQYF; DNA: TGTGCCAGCAGAGCACAGGGGGCTACAGATACGCAGTATTTT
size: -; J: TRBJ2-2; D: -; V: TRBV5-1; CDR3: CASSLMPSGANTGELFF; DNA: TGCGCCAGCAGCTTGATGCCCTCCGGGGCGAACACCGGGGAGCTGTTTTTT
size: -; J: TRBJ2-1; D: -; V: TRBV18; CDR3: CASSPVGRELYEQFF; DNA: TGTGCCAGCTCCCCCGTAGGACGGGAGTTATATGAGCAGTTCTTC
size: -; J: TRBJ1-2; D: -; V: TRBV5-1; CDR3: CASSLWTEASGGYTF; DNA: TGCGCCAGCAGCCTGTGGACGGAGGCGAGCGGGGGCTACACCTTC
size: -; J: TRBJ1-1; D: TRBD1; V: TRBV6-1; CDR3: CASRVSSETGVFF; DNA: TGTGCCAGCAGGGTCTCGTCCGAGACAGGGGTTTTCTTT
size: -; J: TRBJ1-2; D: -; V: TRBV5-1; CDR3: CASSLDGQDYGYTF; DNA: TGCGCCAGCAGCTTGGACGGCCAGGACTATGGCTACACCTTC
size: -; J: TRBJ2-7; D: -; V: TRBV28; CDR3: CATSRVSEYEQYF; DNA: TGTGCCACCAGCCGGGTATCCGAATACGAGCAGTACTTC
size: -; J: TRBJ2-2; D: TRBD1; V: TRBV10-3; CDR3: CAIRTGPSSGELFF; DNA: TGTGCCATCAGGACAGGGCCGAGTTCCGGGGAGCTGTTTTTT
size: -; J: TRBJ1-5; D: -; V: TRBV6-1; CDR3: CASSDQGFSQPQHF; DNA: TGTGCCAGCAGTGACCAGGGGTTCAGTCAGCCCCAGCATTTT
size: once; J: TRBJ2-1; D: TRBD2; V: TRBV6-5; CDR3: CASSLAGVGEQFF; DNA: TGTGCCAGCAGTCTAGCGGGAGTGGGTGAGCAGTTCTTC
size: -; J: TRBJ2-5; D: TRBD1; V: TRBV6-1; CDR3: CASRQTGWKETQYF; DNA: TGTGCCAGCAGACAGACAGGGTGGAAAGAGACCCAGTACTTC
size: -; J: TRBJ2-7; D: TRBD1; V: TRBV6-1; CDR3: CASSGQGQGYEQYF; DNA: TGTGCCAGCAGTGGACAGGGTCAGGGTTACGAGCAGTACTTC
size: many; J: TRBJ1-5; D: -; V: TRBV4-2; CDR3: CASSFGQPGEPQHF; DNA: TGTGCCAGCAGTTTCGGACAGCCCGGGGAGCCCCAGCATTTT
size: -; J: TRBJ1-1; D: TRBD1; V: TRBV4-1; CDR3: CASSSTTGGEENTEAFF; DNA: TGCGCCAGCAGCTCAACGACAGGGGGCGAGGAGAACACTGAAGCTTTCTTT
size: -; J: TRBJ1-5; D: -; V: TRBV28; CDR3: CASSLRAGGNQPQHF; DNA: TGTGCCAGCAGTTTGAGGGCAGGAGGTAATCAGCCCCAGCATTTT
size: -; J: TRBJ1-3; D: -; V: TRBV6-1; CDR3: CASSEWLGNTIYF; DNA: TGTGCCAGCAGTGAATGGCTTGGAAACACCATATATTTT
size: -; J: TRBJ2-6; D: -; V: TRBV9; CDR3: CASSRRLGANVLTF; DNA: TGTGCCAGCAGCAGGCGGTTGGGGGCCAACGTCCTGACTTTC
size: -; J: TRBJ2-7; D: -; V: TRBV19; CDR3: CASSIRGGFDEQYF; DNA: TGTGCCAGTAGTATAAGGGGGGGTTTCGACGAGCAGTACTTC
size: -; J: TRBJ2-1; D: TRBD2; V: TRBV4-1; CDR3: CASSLHSGGSSYNEQFF; DNA: TGCGCCAGCAGCCTCCATAGCGGGGGGAGCTCCTACAATGAGCAGTTCTTC
size: -; J: TRBJ2-7; D: TRBD1; V: TRBV7-6; CDR3: CASSPGQGYEQYF; DNA: TGTGCCAGCAGCCCGGGACAGGGTTACGAGCAGTACTTC
size: -; J: TRBJ2-7; D: TRBD2; V: TRBV6-1; CDR3: CASKGREGGPYEQYF; DNA: TGTGCCAGCAAAGGGCGGGAGGGTGGGCCCTACGAGCAGTACTTC
size: few; J: TRBJ2-7; D: TRBD1; V: TRBV11-2; CDR3: CASSLDRGQGSYEQYF; DNA: TGTGCCAGCAGCTTAGATCGGGGACAGGGCTCCTACGAGCAGTACTTC
size: -; J: TRBJ2-5; D: TRBD2; V: TRBV7-6; CDR3: CASSLLPGLARVKETQYF; DNA: TGTGCCAGCAGCTTACTACCGGGACTAGCGAGGGTTAAAGAGACCCAGTACTTC
size: -; J: TRBJ2-3; D: -; V: TRBV19; CDR3: CASSIPGESDTQYF; DNA: TGTGCCAGTAGTATTCCGGGAGAATCAGATACGCAGTATTTT
size: -; J: TRBJ1-1; D: TRBD1; V: TRBV2; CDR3: CATGTENTEAFF; DNA: TGTGCCACCGGGACAGAGAACACTGAAGCTTTCTTT
size: -; J: TRBJ2-3; D: -; V: TRBV28; CDR3: CASSLGGSRDTQYF; DNA: TGTGCCAGCAGTTTAGGCGGTTCGCGAGATACGCAGTATTTT
size: -; J: TRBJ1-2; D: TRBD1; V: TRBV10-2; CDR3: CASSESGQGSLYGYTF; DNA: TGCGCCAGCAGTGAATCCGGACAGGGGTCCCTTTACGGCTACACCTTC
size: -; J: TRBJ1-2; D: -; V: TRBV19; CDR3: CASSSPPGDGYTF; DNA: TGTGCCAGTAGCTCGCCCCCAGGGGATGGCTACACCTTC
size: -; J: TRBJ1-1; D: -; V: TRBV19; CDR3: CASSLRNRVDTEAFF; DNA: TGTGCCAGTAGTCTAAGAAACAGGGTCGACACTGAAGCTTTCTTT
size: -; J: TRBJ1-2; D: -; V: TRBV4-1; CDR3: CASSQATGPNYGYTF; DNA: TGCGCCAGCAGCCAAGCGACAGGACCTAACTATGGCTACACCTTC
size: -; J: TRBJ2-2; D: -; V: TRBV15; CDR3: CATSSLGTGAGELFF; DNA: TGTGCCACCAGCAGTTTAGGGACGGGAGCCGGGGAGCTGTTTTTT
size: -; J: TRBJ1-2; D: -; V: TRBV7-2; CDR3: CASSLVGRGYTF; DNA: TGTGCCAGCAGCTTAGTGGGCCGGGGCTACACCTTC
size: -; J: TRBJ2-7; D: -; V: TRBV20-1; CDR3: CSASRVPRQYF; DNA: TGCAGTGCTAGCCGGGTCCCCCGCCAGTACTTC
size: once; J: TRBJ1-1; D: -; V: TRBV28; CDR3: CASSFRGSNTEAFF; DNA: TGTGCCAGCAGTTTCAGGGGATCGAACACTGAAGCTTTCTTT
size: -; J: TRBJ2-7; D: TRBD1; V: TRBV4-2; CDR3: CASSQRQGEYEQYF; DNA: TGTGCCAGCAGCCAAAGACAGGGAGAATACGAGCAGTACTTC
size: -; J: TRBJ2-3; D: -; V: TRBV28; CDR3: CASKPHSGSTDTQYF; DNA: TGTGCCAGCAAGCCTCATAGCGGCAGCACAGATACGCAGTATTTT
size: -; J: TRBJ2-2; D: -; V: TRBV9; CDR3: CASSSQFRTGELFF; DNA: TGTGCCAGCAGCTCCCAATTTCGGACCGGGGAGCTGTTTTTT
size: -; J: TRBJ2-1; D: TRBD2; V: TRBV5-4; CDR3: CASSKGTSGSVIENEQFF; DNA: TGTGCCAGCAGCAAAGGGACTAGCGGGAGCGTAATAGAGAATGAGCAGTTCTTC
size: -; J: TRBJ1-5; D: TRBD1; V: TRBV7-2; CDR3: CASSLTGGYQPQHF; DNA: TGTGCCAGCAGCCTTACAGGGGGCTATCAGCCCCAGCATTTT